These 8 T cell receptor beta chains share one sample of origin, sequenced in a study of blood T cell repertoires in COVID-19. TCRdb keeps only in-frame clones here, not all; method: immunoSEQ multiplex PCR. This sample has around 260,000 clones, with about 80% found just once. Sequenced sample: PBMCs or T cells enriched from blood (not recorded which). All receptors derive from a man aged 30 to 39 with acute COVID-19.

This chain uses TRBV28 with TRBJ1-6; 7 bases fit TRBD1. CDR3 length: 14 amino acids. Germline V gives CDR1 MDHEN, CDR2 SYDVKM. V dropped 7 bases and J dropped 6; count of bases not matched to a gene: 6. As DNA, the CDR3 is TGTGCCAGCACCCTAGACAGGGTTAATTCACCCCTCCACTTT. This translates into CASTLDRVNSPLHF.

This clone was counted a few times. The chain has TRBV12-3 or TRBV12-4 and TRBJ1-2; 9 nucleotides match TRBD1. The J segment lost 7 bases and the V segment lost 3 bases, leaving 0 bases of the junction unmatched. This CDR3 is built from 12 residues. In DNA, the CDR3 is TGTGCCAGCAGTTTGGGACAGGGTGGCTACACCTTC. Its protein is CASSLGQGGYTF.

The chain recombines TRBV4-2 with TRBJ2-1; D unclear. Germline V gene sequence: CDR1 LGHNA, CDR2 YNFKEQ. Trimming left V 0 bases short and J 10 bases short, with 10 bases between. The CDR3 sequence is 13 residues long. The CDR3 DNA reads as TGTGCCAGCAGCCAAGATCTACTAAAGGAGCAGTTCTTC. It is translated as CASSQDLLKEQFF.

The gene calls are TRBV6-5 and TRBJ2-3; possible D gene TRBD1, 6 bases. Germline CDR1 reads MNHEY; CDR2 reads SVGAGI. This CDR3 spans 14 amino acids. V was cut by 7 bases and J by 7 bases, with 18 bases left in between. The CDR3 coding sequence is TGTGCCAGCACCGACTTCCCGGGACAACATACGCAGTATTTT. Its protein product is CASTDFPGQHTQYF.

CDR3 sequence reads: CASSLGGGITEAFF. DNA of the CDR3: TGTGCCAGCAGTTTAGGCGGGGGGATCACTGAAGCTTTCTTT. J is TRBJ1-1 and V is TRBV28, with a weak D call TRBD1 (5 bases). Germline V lookup: CDR1 MDHEN, CDR2 SYDVKM. The ends were cut back, 2 bases at V and 4 bases at J, with 11 bases in the middle. CDR3 size: 14 residues.

The V and J genes are TRBV7-2 and TRBJ1-6; TRBD1 aligns across 7 bases. V was pared by 1 base and J by 7 bases, with 7 bases of the junction left unmatched. Germline V lookup: CDR1 SGHTA, CDR2 FQGNSA. CDR3 size: 16 residues. CDR3 DNA: TGTGCCAGCAGCTTAGGCTTTGACAGGGCCAATTCACCCCTCCACTTT. Residues: CASSLGFDRANSPLHF.

V usage is TRBV20-1 and J usage is TRBJ2-3; D may be TRBD2 (6 bases). The V and J ends lost 3 bases and 1 base respectively, with 14 bases between them. From germline, CDR1 is DFQATT and CDR2 SNEGSKA (reference sequence). The CDR3 totals 15 residues. In nucleotides, the CDR3 is TGCAGTGCTAGTCCGGCGGGGATCCGCACAGATACGCAGTATTTT. It specifies CSASPAGIRTDTQYF.

Remarks on this clone: The junction does not match germline at one end; this may be a read error. This chain uses TRBV5-1 with TRBJ1-5; 7 positions match TRBD1. CDR1 and CDR2 from the germline V gene are SGHRS and YFSETQ. The CDR3 contains 16 residues. Here the CDR3 DNA reads TGTGCCAGCAGCTTCGAACCAGGGGGAGGCAATCAGCCCCAGCATTTT. Translating it yields CASSFEPGGGNQPQHF.